The 16 T cell receptor beta chains given below trace back to one sample, sequenced in a study of beta chain features in type 1 diabetes (dated by TCRdb to between 2017 and 2018). Broad study findings and their caveats: A moderate but significant shortening of TCRB CDR3 length was observed in type 1 diabetes patients in all four CD4+ subsets.

The library was generated by the immunoSEQ multiplex PCR assay. The entire amount of isolated RNA was reverse transcribed using the High Capacity cDNA Reverse Transcription Kit, so the sequenced TCRB transcripts were expressed ones. What TCRdb holds here is the immuneACCESS table cut down to in-frame rearrangements. Part of the clones is not present; checked against another copy, under half of the missing clones reflect an unresolved V gene, and the others are unexplained. The sample profile shows 150,000 or so clones; 8% to 9.5% of them were found once. The ten largest clonotypes hold 0.45% to 0.55% of the sample. Their antigen targets remain unknown. The sequenced material came from central memory CD4+ T cells from blood. The receptors were sampled from a woman between 18 and 29 years old with type 1 diabetes.

This clone was found a few times. This rearrangement joins TRBV2 to TRBJ2-1, with 7 bases that match TRBD1. Germline V gene data show CDR1 as SNHLY and CDR2 as FYNNEI. V shed 5 bases, J shed 7 bases, and the junction held 11 bases outside the gene matches. This CDR3 has 15 amino acids. CDR3 loop: CASSPGTDASNEQFF. The CDR3 DNA reads as TGTGCCAGCAGTCCCGGGACAGATGCATCGAATGAGCAGTTCTTC.

This clone was seen only a few times. The V gene is TRBV6-1, the J gene TRBJ2-6; maybe TRBD1 (5 bases). The CDR3 sequence is 15 residues long. Germline V gene lookup returns CDR1 MNHNS and CDR2 SASEGT. V gave up 6 bases and J gave up 0 bases, with 9 bases separating them. DNA for the CDR3: TGTGCCAGCAGGGCCGACAGCTCTGGGGCCAACGTCCTGACTTTC. The encoded protein is CASRADSSGANVLTF.

This clone turned up a few times. The V call is TRBV9, the J call TRBJ2-7; 11 nucleotides align to TRBD2. Germline assignment: CDR1 SGDLS and CDR2 YYNGEE. This CDR3 comprises 15 residues. The ends lost 4 bases at V and 0 bases at J; junction bases unmatched: 3. CDR3 sequence reads: CASSSSGGSSYEQYF. The CDR3, as DNA: TGTGCCAGCAGCTCTAGCGGGGGGAGCTCCTACGAGCAGTACTTC.

The V gene is TRBV7-2, the J gene TRBJ2-3; D gene unclear. Germline values: CDR1 SGHTA, CDR2 FQGNSA. V was cut by 1 base and J by 2 bases, with 10 bases left in between. The length of the CDR3 is 15 residues. Here the CDR3 reads CASSLGGETTDTQYF. CDR3 bases: TGTGCCAGCAGCTTAGGAGGCGAGACCACAGATACGCAGTATTTT.

Only a few counts were recorded for this clone. Additional DNA sequences in this sample encode the identical CDR3. J is TRBJ2-5 and V is TRBV27; 7 nucleotides align to TRBD2. J lost 4 bases, V lost 5 bases, and 4 bases had no gene match. The germline gives CDR1 MNHEY, CDR2 SMNVEV (reference sequence). This CDR3 has 13 residues. CDR3 sequence reads: CASSPRGRETQYF. In DNA, the CDR3 is TGTGCCAGCAGTCCCCGCGGGAGAGAGACCCAGTACTTC.

This clone has just a few counts. The V gene is TRBV5-4, the J gene TRBJ2-2; the D gene is possibly TRBD1 (5 bases). The ends were cut back, 5 bases at V and 4 bases at J, with 21 bases in the middle. From germline, CDR1 is SGHNT and CDR2 YYREEE (reference sequence). CDR3 length: 17 residues. The CDR3 loop reads CASRDKPDTVATGELFF. CDR3 sequence (DNA): TGTGCCAGCAGGGATAAACCGGACACTGTGGCCACCGGGGAGCTGTTTTTT.

The genes are TRBV6-4 and TRBJ2-2; D gene uncertain. The CDR3 is 12 amino acids. CDR1 MRHNA and CDR2 SNTAGT come from the germline V gene. V shed 7 bases and J shed 4 bases, with 7 bases lying between them. CDR3 in amino acids: CASTSSTGELFF. Here the CDR3 DNA reads TGTGCCAGCACCTCTAGCACCGGGGAGCTGTTTTTT.

The J gene is TRBJ2-1, the V gene TRBV11-2; D uncertain. V gave up 5 bases and J gave up 0 bases, with 11 bases separating them. This CDR3 contains 15 residues. The germline CDR1 and CDR2 sequences are SGHAT and FQNNGV. CDR3 bases: TGTGCCAGCAGCCCGACTTCACTCTCCTACAATGAGCAGTTCTTC. Translation: CASSPTSLSYNEQFF.

The V and J genes are TRBV5-4 and TRBJ1-2; D perhaps matches TRBD1 (6 bases). The CDR3 covers 15 residues. Germline values: CDR1 SGHNT, CDR2 YYREEE (reference sequence). Deletions cut 4 bases from V and 4 bases from J, with 17 bases between. CDR3 amino acids: CASSIQDRASYGYTF. DNA of the CDR3: TGTGCCAGCAGCATACAGGACAGAGCATCCTATGGCTACACCTTC.

This clone was detected a few times. The rearrangement joins TRBV2 to TRBJ1-1; D is unclear. Germline V gene sequence: CDR1 SNHLY, CDR2 FYNNEI. The CDR3 spans 12 residues. Between the trimmed V and J ends, which lost 4 bases and 3 bases, there was a span of 6 bases. The CDR3 DNA sequence: TGTGCCAGCAGTGTGGAGCACACTGAAGCTTTCTTT. Translating it yields CASSVEHTEAFF.

The V and J genes are TRBV7-9 and TRBJ1-4; the D is unclear. The germline gives CDR1 SEHNR, CDR2 FQNEAQ (reference sequence). This CDR3 comprises 13 residues. V lost 5 bases to trimming and J lost 4 bases, with 8 bases between them. CDR3 sequence: CASSTYSNEKLFF. The CDR3 region has the DNA TGTGCCAGCAGCACCTACAGTAATGAAAAACTGTTTTTT. The full variable domain, its missing parts supplied by reference TRBV7-9 and TRBJ1-4, is DTGVSQNPRHKITKRGQNVTFRCDPISEHNRLYWYRQTLGQGPEFLTYFQNEAQLEKSRLLSDRFSAERPKGSFSTLEIQRTEQGDSAMYLCASSTYSNEKLFFGSGTQLSVL.

The V and J genes are TRBV5-4 and TRBJ1-5; D remains ambiguous. The CDR3 is made up of 15 amino acids. V lost 0 bases and J lost 4, with 11 bases in between. The germline V gene encodes CDR1 SGHNT and CDR2 YYREEE (reference sequence). The DNA for the CDR3 is TGTGCCAGCAGCTTGGATCCCGCCGGGAATCAGCCCCAGCATTTT. Translated, it gives CASSLDPAGNQPQHF.

V usage is TRBV28 and J usage is TRBJ1-2; D is uncertain. CDR3 size: 12 residues. V lost 6 bases, J lost 7 bases, and 12 bases lay in between. The V gene's germline CDR1 is MDHEN and CDR2 SYDVKM. The DNA of the CDR3 is TGTGCCAGCAGAACGAGTTTGGTTGGCTACACCTTC. Protein sequence: CASRTSLVGYTF.

This clone has a handful of counts. Other nucleotide sequences from this sample produce the same CDR3. The chain recombines TRBV7-9 with TRBJ2-7; 9 nucleotides agree with TRBD2. Trimming took 5 bases from V and 5 from J; bases not matched to a gene: 22. The CDR3 consists of 19 residues. The germline V gene has CDR1 SEHNR and CDR2 FQNEAQ (reference sequence). Written as DNA, the CDR3 is TGTGCCAGCAGCCCCCGGGATCCCGTTCAGGCGGGAGGGCCTGACGAGCAGTACTTC. It encodes CASSPRDPVQAGGPDEQYF.

This clone has just a few counts. The V call is TRBV13, the J call TRBJ1-2, with 9 bases fitting TRBD1. The V segment lost 5 bases and the J segment 8 bases; nucleotides outside the gene matches: 6. From germline, CDR1 is PRHDT and CDR2 FYEKMQ (reference sequence). The CDR3 has 13 residues. CDR3 loop: CASSGTGNRGYTF. CDR3 bases: TGTGCCAGCAGCGGGACAGGGAATAGGGGCTACACCTTC.

This clone has only a few counts. The J gene is TRBJ1-1, the V gene TRBV14; 7 nucleotides match TRBD1. V was pared by 7 bases and J by 0 bases, with 5 bases of the junction left unmatched. Germline V gene data show CDR1 as SGHDN and CDR2 as FVKESK. CDR3 length equals 14 residues. DNA for the CDR3: TGTGCCAGCACCCGACAGGGATTGAACACTGAAGCTTTCTTT. Protein product: CASTRQGLNTEAFF.